Listed below are T cell receptor beta chains from one sample, sequenced in a study of T cell changes during pregnancy in multiple sclerosis. The assay was immunoSEQ multiplex PCR, and TCRdb's table has in-frame clones only and misses some. The table records about 92,000 clones, almost 95% of them present only once. The source was peripheral blood, collected in the first trimester of pregnancy. The origin of the receptors is a female donor with multiple sclerosis, enrolled in a pregnancy study. CDR3s leave out the opening cysteine and the closing phenylalanine or tryptophan. A D gene is named only where the DNA matches it firmly.

length	D	V	J	CDR3
13	-	TRBV18	TRBJ2-7	ASSPGAGGTYEQY
14	TRBD1	TRBV4-2	TRBJ1-5	ASSQATGTGSLPQH
13	TRBD2	TRBV5-6	TRBJ2-7	ASSLWTSGNYEQY
11	TRBD2	TRBV19	TRBJ2-7	AAGRRNSYEQY
11	-	TRBV28	TRBJ2-1	ASSPWTDNEQF
15	TRBD2	TRBV11-2	TRBJ2-3	ASSLRLAGPVTDTQY
11	-	TRBV6-6	TRBJ1-1	ASSYLGATEAF
15	TRBD2	TRBV7-7	TRBJ2-1	ASSPGTSGIGYNEQF
15	TRBD2	TRBV7-9	TRBJ2-7	ASSSPGVGGRRYEQY
12	TRBD2	TRBV5-4	TRBJ2-3	ASSLGLVADTQY
14	TRBD1	TRBV11-1	TRBJ2-3	ASSLVGQGSADTQY
9	TRBD1	TRBV10-2	TRBJ2-1	ASRQGNEQF
10	-	TRBV5-1	TRBJ1-2	ASSDSKYGYT
14	TRBD1	TRBV18	TRBJ1-1	ASSLRQGAMNTEAF
12	-	TRBV10-3	TRBJ1-1	AISSGTKGTEAF
13	TRBD1	TRBV30	TRBJ2-5	AWSRQGGVQETQY
12	-	TRBV29-1	TRBJ2-5	SVGPAGAGETQY
14	TRBD2	TRBV13	TRBJ2-3	ASSEPTSGSTDTQY
15	TRBD2	TRBV15	TRBJ2-3	ATSRGAGGGVTDTQY
16	TRBD2	TRBV4-2	TRBJ2-3	ASSQDLASGGSTDTQY
11	TRBD1	TRBV12-5	TRBJ2-1	ASGPDRGNEQF
12	TRBD1	TRBV28	TRBJ1-5	ASTSGTGGRPQH
14	TRBD2	TRBV18	TRBJ2-7	ASSPGLAGGNYEQY
14	-	TRBV27	TRBJ1-1	ASSLAGGLSLRVAF
14	-	TRBV18	TRBJ2-5	ASSLRGAAGGETQY
10	-	TRBV29-1	TRBJ1-1	SVDGGGPEAF
12	TRBD1	TRBV5-4	TRBJ1-2	ASSLGQANYGYT
14	TRBD2	TRBV9	TRBJ2-1	ASSVGPGRGVNEQF
10	-	TRBV7-8	TRBJ2-3	ASSFLLDTQY
15	TRBD2	TRBV6-1	TRBJ2-7	ASSEDVGGAGTHEQY
12	-	TRBV30	TRBJ2-1	AWSGGRAYNEQF
9	-	TRBV6-6	TRBJ1-2	ASSLNYGYT
15	TRBD2	TRBV27	TRBJ2-5	ASSSTTSGRGEETQY
14	TRBD1	TRBV18	TRBJ2-5	ASSPPMGTEEETQY
16	TRBD2	TRBV7-8	TRBJ2-2	ASSSFSRTSGSPGELF
14	-	TRBV6-6	TRBJ2-6	ASELTRSSGANVLT